This T cell receptor beta chain was sequenced in a study of T-cell memory formation after mild COVID-19 (dated by TCRdb to the early 2020s). For context, the study as a whole: Most TCR sequence clusters were specific to one of the two donors. Longitudinal TCRalpha and TCRbeta repertoire sequencing tracked T-cell clones expanding and contracting after mild COVID-19 in two donors. Two young, previously healthy adult volunteers, one female and one male, were included in the cohort. Results the study describes overall, beyond this receptor: Balanced CD4/CD8 phenotypes were observed for clones contracting from day 15 to 85, whereas a bias towards CD4+ was observed for a second wave of clones expanding from day 15 to 37. Some responding clones were found in pre-infection memory, which suggests that pre-existing cross-reactive memory T cells took part in the SARS-CoV-2 response. The second-wave clones that peaked on day 37 were not confirmed to be SARS-CoV-2 specific. The study included only a couple of mild cases, and larger cohorts that include severe cases with pre-infection samples were judged to be necessary. Contracting CD4+ clones were found mainly in CM and EM memory subsets, while CD8+ clones were enriched in EMRA.

TCRdb shows the sequencer as Illumina NovaSeq 6000. TCRalpha and TCRbeta cDNA libraries were constructed by 5'RACE with constant-segment primers, with sample barcodes and unique molecular identifiers being introduced. Trizol reagent was used to extract RNA from every sample. Amplification of the libraries took two PCR steps, and the second step added a second sample barcode plus Illumina TruSeq adapters. The libraries were sequenced on an Illumina NovaSeq using 2 x 150 bp paired-end reads. Per the original workflow: With migec v1.2.7, reads were demultiplexed and then collapsed into UMI-guided consensus sequences. With mixcr v2.1.11, UMI consensuses were aligned to TRA and TRB V and J templates and assembled into clonotypes. Clonotypes were classified as expanded or contracted when called significant by both edgeR and NoisET, with noise models trained on biological replicates. edgeR calls used a false discovery rate-adjusted p below 0.01 and a log2 fold-change threshold of 1. As an exploratory analysis of dynamics, max-normalized trajectories of the 1000 most abundant clonotypes were examined with PCA combined with hierarchical clustering. Each responding clone was given a CD4 or CD8 phenotype based on the CD4+ and CD8+ repertoires, which had been sequenced separately. TCRdb trimmed public reads at Q25 via fastp, called clones via MiXCR and kept in-frame beta chains. Entries that share a CDR3 protein sequence are merged under the most common genes and DNA. The V and J calls were determined by TCRdb, not by the authors. The sample table contains approximately 60,000 distinct CDR3 sequences; only one count was recorded for about 9.4% of them. Of the sample, approximately 1.1% falls within the top ten clones.

This clonotype has a handful of counts. The antigen this receptor binds is unknown. Base quality data are lacking; no much larger clone is found one base away. Including cysteine and phenylalanine, the CDR3 has 12 amino acids. The retained sequence is limited to the CDR3, 36 bases, with the frame set at the first base. The germline V gene encodes CDR1 ENHRY and CDR2 SYGVKD. After removal of 6 bases from V and 7 bases from J, the junction retains 4 bases not matched to a gene. PBMCs were isolated by Ficoll-Paque density gradient centrifugation. The sequenced material came from PBMCs or a T cell subset sorted from them (not recorded which). The clonotype originates from a man younger than 35 who had mild COVID-19 (a few samples of this study predate the infection). The sample titles of this study are shuffled in the database, so cell type and time point are left out; the donor was told from shared clones. The chain couples TRBV10-3 to TRBJ2-7; 9 nucleotides in the junction match TRBD1. The nucleotide sequence reads TGTGCCATCAGGGGGACAGGGAAAGAGCAGTACTTC. Its translation is CAIRGTGKEQYF.